The next 27 T cell receptor beta chains were all read from a single sample in a study of T cells in Graves' hyperthyroidism and ophthalmopathy. Authors of the study amplified TCR beta CDR3 regions from RNA transcripts. An initial round of RT-PCR targeting the TCR CDR3 relied on the HTBI primer set. From the multiplex PCR reads, TCRdb called clonotypes with MiXCR, one entry per CDR3 protein. The repertoire has about 700,000 distinct CDR3 sequences, 12% to 15% of them found once; the top ten carry roughly 10%. The specimen sequenced was blood. These receptors originate from a woman between 18 and 29 years old with Graves' hyperthyroidism.

This clonotype was detected ten times or more. The chain links TRBV5-5 to TRBJ1-2; 7 nucleotides line up with TRBD1. After removal of 3 bases from V and 4 bases from J, the junction contained 6 bases not matched to a gene. CDR3 length: 14 amino acids. Germline V gives CDR1 SGHKS, CDR2 YYEKEE (reference sequence). In DNA form, the CDR3 reads TGTGCCAGCAGCTGGGACAGTTTGAGCTATGGCTACACCTTC. It translates to CASSWDSLSYGYTF.

This clonotype came up many times. The rearrangement uses TRBV28 and TRBJ1-2; tentatively, D is TRBD1 (6 bases). The length of the CDR3 is 13 residues. Looked up from germline, CDR1 is MDHEN and CDR2 is SYDVKM. Deletions cut 5 bases from V and 10 bases from J, with 17 bases between. CDR3 sequence reads: CASSDRGQRYYTF. The CDR3 nucleotides are TGTGCCAGCAGTGATCGAGGACAGAGGTACTACACCTTC.

This chain connects TRBV13 to TRBJ2-1, with 7 bases lining up with TRBD1. Germline assignment: CDR1 PRHDT and CDR2 FYEKMQ (reference sequence). CDR3 size: 14 residues. V shed 4 bases and J 10 bases; nucleotides not matched to a gene: 10. The CDR3 DNA is TGTGCCAGCAGCTCCGCGACAGGGTCCCACGAGCAGTTCTTC. Translation gives CASSSATGSHEQFF.

The sample holds many counts of this clonotype. The chain employs TRBV20-1 and TRBJ2-3; 12 nucleotides agree with TRBD2. V shed 5 bases, J shed 4 bases, and the junction held 13 bases outside the gene matches. The CDR3 consists of 17 residues. CDR1 DFQATT and CDR2 SNEGSKA come from the germline V gene (reference sequence). The CDR3 region is CSAGTSGLHLGADTQYF. CDR3 bases: TGCAGTGCTGGGACTAGCGGGTTACATCTGGGAGCAGATACGCAGTATTTT.

This clonotype was detected ten times or more. The rearrangement links TRBV6-1 to TRBJ2-7; 8 bases fit TRBD2. Germline assignment: CDR1 MNHNS and CDR2 SASEGT. The length of the CDR3 is 15 residues. J was trimmed by 3 bases and V by 3 bases; bases with no gene match: 7. The CDR3 nucleotides are TGTGCCAGCAGTGATCCGGGACTAGTGGACTACGAGCAGTACTTC. Amino acid sequence: CASSDPGLVDYEQYF.

This clonotype was counted many times. This chain links TRBV28 with TRBJ2-3; 8 nucleotides match TRBD2. CDR1 and CDR2 from the germline V gene are MDHEN and SYDVKM. This CDR3 spans 14 amino acids. The J segment lost 6 bases and the V segment lost 5 bases, leaving 7 bases of the junction unmatched. The CDR3 coding sequence is TGTGCCAGCAGTCGGGGGGGGGCAGGGGATACGCAGTATTTT. As protein: CASSRGGAGDTQYF.

This clonotype was recorded many times. The V gene is TRBV7-9, the J gene TRBJ2-3, with 8 bases that match TRBD2. V lost 2 bases to trimming and J lost 5 bases; unmatched junction nucleotides: 9. The CDR3 spans 16 residues. CDR1 and CDR2 from the germline V gene are SEHNR and FQNEAQ (reference sequence). The CDR3 region is CASSLRRAGAVDTQYF. The DNA for the CDR3 is TGTGCCAGCAGCTTACGTAGAGCGGGAGCAGTAGATACGCAGTATTTT.

This clonotype showed up just a few times. V and J are TRBV2 and TRBJ2-5; D ambiguous. Trimming left V 6 bases short and J 7 bases short, with 12 bases between. The CDR3 spans 12 residues. Germline lookup yields CDR1 SNHLY and CDR2 FYNNEI. CDR3 region: CASRIYNPTQYF. For the CDR3, the DNA is TGTGCCAGCAGGATCTATAACCCGACCCAGTACTTC.

The chain links TRBV6-2 or TRBV6-3 to TRBJ1-1; D is unclear. Germline CDR1 MNHEY, CDR2 SVGEGT. This CDR3 has 18 residues. V gave up 4 bases and J gave up 2 bases, with 23 bases separating them. CDR3 residues: CASSSTWFGYSLNTEAFF. In DNA form, the CDR3 reads TGTGCCAGCAGTTCCACATGGTTCGGTTACTCCTTAAACACTGAAGCTTTCTTT.

This clonotype occurred many times. This chain connects TRBV20-1 to TRBJ1-5, with TRBD1 matching over 9 bases. The CDR3 runs to 14 residues. Per germline, CDR1 DFQATT and CDR2 SNEGSKA (reference sequence). With V trimmed by 3 bases and J by 5 bases, 5 bases remained unmatched. The CDR3 DNA reads as TGCAGTGCTAGTGAAACAGGGGGCTATCAGCCCCAGCATTTT. This codes for CSASETGGYQPQHF.

This clonotype was picked up many times. The chain combines TRBV5-4 with TRBJ2-1; 13 bases fit TRBD2. The germline V gene has CDR1 SGHNT and CDR2 YYREEE (reference sequence). CDR3 length: 17 amino acids. The trim removed 1 base at V and 7 bases at J, leaving 8 bases unmatched. The CDR3 loop is CASSLRGGTSGMNEQFF. The CDR3 DNA reads TGTGCCAGCAGCTTGAGGGGCGGGACTAGCGGGATGAATGAGCAGTTCTTC.

In this sample, this clonotype turned up many times. V is TRBV2 and J is TRBJ2-5, with D perhaps matching TRBD1 or TRBD2 (5 bases each). V shed 6 bases and J shed 4 bases, with 12 bases lying between them. CDR3 size: 13 residues. Germline values: CDR1 SNHLY, CDR2 FYNNEI. The CDR3 DNA reads as TGTGCCAGCAGCTTTCGAGGGGTAGAGACCCAGTACTTC. It yields the protein CASSFRGVETQYF.

The gene calls are TRBV10-2 and TRBJ2-7; TRBD1 matches at 7 bases. Germline CDR1 WSHSY, CDR2 SAAADI. This CDR3 has 13 amino acids. The V and J ends lost 6 bases and 5 bases, in that order; junction bases with no gene match: 7. The CDR3 region is CASRTQGFHEQYF. In nucleotides, the CDR3 is TGCGCCAGCAGGACACAGGGGTTCCACGAGCAGTACTTC.

This clonotype was seen ten or more times. The chain is built from TRBV25-1 and TRBJ2-7, with a possible D match to TRBD2 (6 bases). Deletions cut 6 bases from V and 2 bases from J, with 14 bases between. CDR1 MGHDK and CDR2 SYGVNS come from the germline V gene. The CDR3 runs to 14 residues. DNA of the CDR3: TGTGCCAGCAGGGAGGCGGGAATGCCCTACGAGCAGTACTTC. Protein sequence: CASREAGMPYEQYF.

Regarding this clonotype: A much larger clone is a single base away; this may be a read error. V is TRBV12-3 or TRBV12-4 and J is TRBJ2-1, with 7 bases aligning to TRBD2. CDR3 size: 15 residues. This CDR3 reads CASSLAAGASNERFF. In DNA, the CDR3 is TGTGCCAGCAGTTTAGCGGCGGGAGCGTCCAATGAGCGGTTCTTC.

The chain uses TRBV7-9 and TRBJ2-2, with TRBD2 matching 11 bases. This CDR3 has 16 residues. After removal of 3 bases from V and 6 bases from J, the junction contained 6 bases not matched to a gene. CDR1 and CDR2 from the germline V gene are SEHNR and FQNEAQ (reference sequence). DNA of the CDR3: TGTGCCAGCAGCTTTCCGACTAGCGGGGCTCCCGGGGAGCTGTTTTTT. This gives the protein CASSFPTSGAPGELFF.

This clonotype was counted many times. This chain joins TRBV20-1 and TRBJ1-2; 11 bases are shared with TRBD1. V dropped 2 bases and J dropped 4; count of bases not matched to a gene: 9. From germline, CDR1 is DFQATT and CDR2 SNEGSKA (reference sequence). The CDR3 loop spans 16 amino acids. This CDR3 is CSARSQGGTGGYGYTF. The CDR3 nucleotides are TGCAGTGCTAGATCCCAAGGCGGGACAGGGGGCTATGGCTACACCTTC.

This clonotype has only a few counts. The chain carries TRBV28 and TRBJ1-1, with D possibly matching TRBD1 (6 bases). The germline V gene has CDR1 MDHEN and CDR2 SYDVKM. The length of the CDR3 is 16 residues. V was shortened by 8 bases and J by 0 bases, with 19 bases between the two germline ends. In DNA, the CDR3 is TGTGCCAGCCAGTTTTGGGGGCAAGGCATGAACACTGAAGCTTTCTTT. As protein: CASQFWGQGMNTEAFF.

This clonotype has just a few counts. This chain links TRBV7-3 with TRBJ2-3; D not resolved. Germline V gene sequence: CDR1 SGHTA, CDR2 FQGTGA. This CDR3 comprises 13 residues. The ends were cut back, 8 bases at V and 2 bases at J, with 11 bases in the middle. For the CDR3, the DNA is TGTGCCAGCGGTAAGGCGTTCACAGATACGCAGTATTTT. Its protein product is CASGKAFTDTQYF.

This clonotype was found a few times. This chain connects TRBV7-8 to TRBJ2-1; D is unclear. Germline CDR1 reads SGHVS; CDR2 reads FQNEAQ. This CDR3 region has 13 residues. Trimming pared 5 bases from V and 4 bases from J, leaving 9 bases between. CDR3: CASSPPEYNEQFF. Written as DNA, the CDR3 is TGTGCCAGCAGCCCCCCCGAGTACAATGAGCAGTTCTTC. Looking up the rest from reference TRBV7-8 and TRBJ2-1 gives the full variable domain: GAGVSQSPRYKVAKRGQDVALRCDPISGHVSLFWYQQALGQGPEFLTYFQNEAQLDKSGLPSDRFFAERPEGSVSTLKIQRTQQEDSAVYLCASSPPEYNEQFFGPGTRLTVL.

This chain uses TRBV12-5 with TRBJ1-1; 10 bases are a match to TRBD1. V gave up 6 bases and J gave up 5 bases; unmatched junction bases: 18. The CDR3 runs 18 residues. The germline V gene has CDR1 LGHNT and CDR2 FRNRAP. Written as DNA, the CDR3 is TGTGCTAGTGGCCATGGGACAGGGGTCGAGGTACAGAGAACTGAAGCTTTCTTT. Its protein is CASGHGTGVEVQRTEAFF.

This clonotype was counted between two and nine times. This chain links TRBV27 with TRBJ2-1; D may correspond to TRBD1 or TRBD2 (5 bases each). CDR3 length: 15 amino acids. CDR1 MNHEY and CDR2 SMNVEV come from the germline V gene (reference sequence). Trimming pared 5 bases from V and 6 bases from J, leaving 17 bases between. The chain's CDR3 is CASSHRSGTVNEQFF. CDR3 nucleotide sequence: TGTGCCAGCAGTCATAGATCCGGGACGGTCAATGAGCAGTTCTTC.

This clonotype was detected a few times. V is TRBV4-1 and J is TRBJ2-7; D is possibly TRBD1 (6 bases). Germline V CDR1 and CDR2: MGHRA, YSYEKL. The CDR3 sequence is 15 residues long. Trimming removed 0 bases at V and 0 bases at J, with 9 bases between. The CDR3 region has the DNA TGCGCCAGCAGCCAAGATCCAGGGGCCTCCTACGAGCAGTACTTC. Its translation is CASSQDPGASYEQYF.

In this sample, this clonotype turned up a few times. One end of the junction fails to match germline, which may point to a read error. The chain recombines TRBV24-1 with TRBJ2-1; D call uncertain. Germline V gene lookup returns CDR1 KGHDR and CDR2 SFDVKD. The CDR3 is made up of 14 amino acids. CDR3 coding DNA: TGTGCCACCAGTGATAAGGCCTCCTACAATGGGCAGTTCTTC. It specifies CATSDKASYNGQFF.

J is TRBJ2-7 and V is TRBV20-1; no clear D. Per the germline V gene, CDR1 is DFQATT and CDR2 is SNEGSKA (reference sequence). Deletions cut 8 bases from V and 5 bases from J, with 19 bases between. This CDR3 is built from 13 residues. CDR3 coding DNA: TGCAGTCTCCCAGGCCGCAGTAAGAACGAGCAGTACTTC. This translates into CSLPGRSKNEQYF.

This clonotype was seen only a few times. The CDR3 DNA reads TGTGCCAGCACTTCGAGGACCAGCACAGATACGCAGTATTTT. Translated, it gives CASTSRTSTDTQYF. V is TRBV9 and J is TRBJ2-3; D is unclear. The CDR3 consists of 14 residues. The V end was cut by 6 bases, the J end by 0 bases, with 11 bases between. The germline gives CDR1 SGDLS, CDR2 YYNGEE.

This clonotype was detected only a few times. This sequence joins TRBV19 and TRBJ2-3, with TRBD1 matching over 9 bases. The CDR3 is 15 residues long. CDR1 is LNHDA and CDR2 is SQIVND in the germline V gene (reference sequence). The J segment lost 6 bases and the V segment lost 8 bases, leaving 12 bases of the junction unmatched. The CDR3 here is CASGMTGGGFDTQYF. Written as DNA, the CDR3 is TGTGCCAGTGGAATGACAGGGGGAGGGTTTGATACGCAGTATTTT.